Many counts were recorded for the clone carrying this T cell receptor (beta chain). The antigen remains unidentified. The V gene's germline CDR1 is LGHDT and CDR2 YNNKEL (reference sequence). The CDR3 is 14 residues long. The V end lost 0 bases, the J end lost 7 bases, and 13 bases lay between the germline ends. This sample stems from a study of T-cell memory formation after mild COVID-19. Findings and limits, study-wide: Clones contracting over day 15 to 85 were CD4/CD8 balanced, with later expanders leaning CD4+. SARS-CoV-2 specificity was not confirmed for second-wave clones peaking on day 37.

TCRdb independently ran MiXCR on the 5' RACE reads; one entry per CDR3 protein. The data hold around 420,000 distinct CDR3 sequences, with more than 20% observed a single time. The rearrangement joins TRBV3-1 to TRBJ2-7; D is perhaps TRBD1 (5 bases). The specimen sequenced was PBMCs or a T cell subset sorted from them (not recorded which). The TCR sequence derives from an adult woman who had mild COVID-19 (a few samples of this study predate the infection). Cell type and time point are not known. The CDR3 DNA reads TGTGCCAGCAGCCAAGATGAAGCAGGGCGGGAGCAGTACTTC. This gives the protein CASSQDEAGREQYF.